This T cell receptor (beta chain) was recovered during a study of control samples from healthy donors and cancer patients. Germline V gene sequence: CDR1 MDHEN, CDR2 SYDVKM. J lost 5 bases, V lost 5 bases, and 11 bases had no gene match. The CDR3 consists of 16 residues. This table comes from immunoSEQ multiplex PCR, and its TCRdb copy is limited to in-frame clones, with some not included. Among around 190,000 clones listed, 85% to 95% were seen once. The sequence came from a man younger than 40 in good health. Sample: blood. The chain uses TRBV28 and TRBJ2-1; TRBD2 aligns across 8 bases. The CDR3 coding sequence is TGTGCCAGCAGTCTCTCCCTCAGCGGGAGACACAATGAGCAGTTCTTC. Translating gives CASSLSLSGRHNEQFF.